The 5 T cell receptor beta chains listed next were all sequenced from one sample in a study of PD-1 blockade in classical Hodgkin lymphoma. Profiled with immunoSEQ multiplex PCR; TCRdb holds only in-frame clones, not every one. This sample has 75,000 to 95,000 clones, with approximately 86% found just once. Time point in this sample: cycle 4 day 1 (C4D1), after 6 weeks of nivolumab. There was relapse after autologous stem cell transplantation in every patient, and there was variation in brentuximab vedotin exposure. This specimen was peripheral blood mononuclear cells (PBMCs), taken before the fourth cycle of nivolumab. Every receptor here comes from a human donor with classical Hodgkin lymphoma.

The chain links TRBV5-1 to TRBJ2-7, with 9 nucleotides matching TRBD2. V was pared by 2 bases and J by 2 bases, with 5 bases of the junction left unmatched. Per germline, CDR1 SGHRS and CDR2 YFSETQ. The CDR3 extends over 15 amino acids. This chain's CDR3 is CASSLTTSGPYEQYF. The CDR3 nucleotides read TGCGCCAGCAGCTTAACGACTAGCGGTCCCTACGAGCAGTACTTC.

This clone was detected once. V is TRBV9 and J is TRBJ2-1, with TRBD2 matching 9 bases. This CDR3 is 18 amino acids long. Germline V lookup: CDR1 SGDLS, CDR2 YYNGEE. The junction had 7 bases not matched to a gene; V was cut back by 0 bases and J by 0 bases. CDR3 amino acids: CASSVGGVSGSSYNEQFF. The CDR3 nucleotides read TGTGCCAGCAGCGTAGGAGGGGTTAGCGGGAGCTCCTACAATGAGCAGTTCTTC.

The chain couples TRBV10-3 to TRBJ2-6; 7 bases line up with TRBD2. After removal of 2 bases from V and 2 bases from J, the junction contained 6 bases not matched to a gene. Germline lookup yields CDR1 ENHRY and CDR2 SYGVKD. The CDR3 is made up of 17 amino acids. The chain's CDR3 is CAISEAPGGAGANVLTF. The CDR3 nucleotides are TGTGCCATCAGTGAGGCTCCTGGGGGGGCTGGGGCCAACGTCCTGACTTTC.

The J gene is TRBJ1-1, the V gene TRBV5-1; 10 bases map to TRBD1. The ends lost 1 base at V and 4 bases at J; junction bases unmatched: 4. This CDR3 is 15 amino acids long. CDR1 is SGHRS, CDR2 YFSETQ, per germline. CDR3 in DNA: TGCGCCAGCAGCTTGATGGGACAGGGGAGCACTGAAGCTTTCTTT. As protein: CASSLMGQGSTEAFF.

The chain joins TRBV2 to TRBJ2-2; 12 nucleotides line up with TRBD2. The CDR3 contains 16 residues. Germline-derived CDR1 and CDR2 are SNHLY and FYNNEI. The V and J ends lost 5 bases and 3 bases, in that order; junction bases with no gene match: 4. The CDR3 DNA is TGTGCCAGCAGTTATAGACTAGCGGGAGACACCGGGGAGCTGTTTTTT. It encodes CASSYRLAGDTGELFF.